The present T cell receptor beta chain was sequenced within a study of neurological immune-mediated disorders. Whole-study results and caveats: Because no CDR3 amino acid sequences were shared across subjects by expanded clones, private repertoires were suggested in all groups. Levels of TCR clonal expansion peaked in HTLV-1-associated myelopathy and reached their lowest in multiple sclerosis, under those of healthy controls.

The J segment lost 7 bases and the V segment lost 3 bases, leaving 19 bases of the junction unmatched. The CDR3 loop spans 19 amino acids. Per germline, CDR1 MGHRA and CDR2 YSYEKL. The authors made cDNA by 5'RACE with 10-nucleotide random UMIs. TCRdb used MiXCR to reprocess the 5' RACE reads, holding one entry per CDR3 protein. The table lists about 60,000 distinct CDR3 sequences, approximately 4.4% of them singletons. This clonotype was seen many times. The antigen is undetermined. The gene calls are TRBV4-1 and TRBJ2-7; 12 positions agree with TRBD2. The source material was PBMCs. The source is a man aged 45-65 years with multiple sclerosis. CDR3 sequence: CASSHAGGLAGGPGFEQYF. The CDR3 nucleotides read TGCGCCAGCAGCCACGCCGGGGGGCTAGCGGGAGGGCCGGGATTTGAGCAGTACTTC.